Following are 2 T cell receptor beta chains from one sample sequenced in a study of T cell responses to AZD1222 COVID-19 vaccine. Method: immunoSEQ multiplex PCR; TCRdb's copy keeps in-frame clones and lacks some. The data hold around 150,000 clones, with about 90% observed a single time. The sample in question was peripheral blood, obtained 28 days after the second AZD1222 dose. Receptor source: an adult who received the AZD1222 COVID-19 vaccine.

The CDR3 here is CAIRGREGQGYNEQFF. As DNA, the CDR3 is TGTGCCATCAGGGGGCGTGAGGGACAGGGCTACAATGAGCAGTTCTTC. The chain links TRBV10-3 to TRBJ2-1; 9 bases map to TRBD1. CDR3 length: 16 amino acids. Trimming removed 6 bases from V and 3 bases from J; junction bases left unmatched: 9. The V gene's germline CDR1 is ENHRY and CDR2 SYGVKD.

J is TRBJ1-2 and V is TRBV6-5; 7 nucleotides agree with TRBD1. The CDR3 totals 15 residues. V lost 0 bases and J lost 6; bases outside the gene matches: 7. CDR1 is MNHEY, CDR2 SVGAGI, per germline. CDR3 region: CASSYSNLGGHGYTF. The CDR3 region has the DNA TGTGCCAGCAGTTACTCGAATCTAGGGGGCCATGGCTACACCTTC.